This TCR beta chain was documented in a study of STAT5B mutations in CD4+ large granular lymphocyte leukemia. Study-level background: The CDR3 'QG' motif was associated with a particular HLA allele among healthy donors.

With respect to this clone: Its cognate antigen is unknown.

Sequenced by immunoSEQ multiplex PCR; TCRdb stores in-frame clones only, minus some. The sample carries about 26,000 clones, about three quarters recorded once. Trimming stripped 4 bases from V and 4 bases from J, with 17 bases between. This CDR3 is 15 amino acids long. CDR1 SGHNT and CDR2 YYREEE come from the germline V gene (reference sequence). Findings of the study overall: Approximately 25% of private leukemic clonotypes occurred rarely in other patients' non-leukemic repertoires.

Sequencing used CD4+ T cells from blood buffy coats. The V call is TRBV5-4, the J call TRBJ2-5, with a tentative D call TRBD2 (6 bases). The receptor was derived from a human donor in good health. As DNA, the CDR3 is TGTGCCAGCAGCACCGGGGGACTCTGGGGAGAGACCCAGTACTTC. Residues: CASSTGGLWGETQYF.